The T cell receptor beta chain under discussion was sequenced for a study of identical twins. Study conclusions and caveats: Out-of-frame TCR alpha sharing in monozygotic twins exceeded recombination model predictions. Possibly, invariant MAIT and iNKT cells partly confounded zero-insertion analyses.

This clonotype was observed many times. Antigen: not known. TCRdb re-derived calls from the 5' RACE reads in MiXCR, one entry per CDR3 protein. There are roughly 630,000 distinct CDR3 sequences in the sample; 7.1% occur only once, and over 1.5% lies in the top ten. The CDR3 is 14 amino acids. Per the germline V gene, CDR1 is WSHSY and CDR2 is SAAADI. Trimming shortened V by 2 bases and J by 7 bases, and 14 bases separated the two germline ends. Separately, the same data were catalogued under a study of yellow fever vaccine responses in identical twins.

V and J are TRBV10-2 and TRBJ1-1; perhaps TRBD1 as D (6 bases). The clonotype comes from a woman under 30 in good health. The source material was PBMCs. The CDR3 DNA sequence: TGCGCCAGCAGTGAGGGCCAGGGGTGGATTGAAGCTTTCTTT. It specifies CASSEGQGWIEAFF.